The rows below give T cell receptor beta chains drawn from one sample of a study of blood T cell repertoires in COVID-19. The repertoire was sequenced with immunoSEQ multiplex PCR; TCRdb's copy has only in-frame clones and lacks some. The sample carries 150,000 to 200,000 clones, about 81% recorded once. What was sequenced was peripheral blood. The receptors were sampled from a human donor in a cohort sampled during active COVID-19. The CDR3 runs from the conserved cysteine through the conserved F or W. A D gene is named only where the DNA matches it firmly. Some rows mark clone size as missing; the rest say once, few, many or name a class of expanded clone.

v_gene	abundance	j_gene	d_gene	CDR3aa	CDR3nt
TRBV20-1	few	TRBJ2-3	NA	CSASDSVTDTQYF	TGCAGTGCTAGTGATAGCGTCACAGATACGCAGTATTTT
TRBV9	once	TRBJ2-7	NA	CASSVASAETYEQYF	TGTGCCAGCAGCGTAGCTTCAGCGGAGACCTACGAGCAGTACTTC
TRBV28	NA	TRBJ1-2	TRBD1	CASTKAWTGGAANYGYTF	TGTGCCAGCACCAAAGCTTGGACAGGGGGCGCGGCTAACTATGGCTACACCTTC
TRBV18	many	TRBJ1-5	NA	CASSPTGGNDQPQHF	TGTGCCAGCTCACCAACGGGGGGCAACGATCAGCCCCAGCATTTT
TRBV24-1	NA	TRBJ2-1	TRBD2	CATSNTGTSGRNEQFF	TGTGCCACCAGTAACACCGGGACTAGCGGGAGGAATGAGCAGTTCTTC
TRBV19	NA	TRBJ1-3	NA	CASSRQDSSGNTIYF	TGTGCCAGTAGCCGTCAGGACAGCTCTGGAAACACCATATATTTT
TRBV27	few	TRBJ1-5	NA	CASSFSREQPQHF	TGTGCCAGCAGTTTTAGCAGGGAACAGCCCCAGCATTTT
TRBV14	NA	TRBJ1-1	NA	CASSFSNSNTEAFF	TGTGCCAGCAGTTTTTCGAACAGTAACACTGAAGCTTTCTTT
TRBV7-7	NA	TRBJ2-2	TRBD1	CASSPRSGQGSVGELFF	TGTGCCAGCAGCCCTAGGTCGGGACAGGGATCGGTCGGGGAGCTGTTTTTT
TRBV4-1	NA	TRBJ2-5	NA	CASSQEFAYQETQYF	TGCGCCAGCAGCCAAGAGTTCGCGTACCAAGAGACCCAGTACTTC
TRBV25-1	NA	TRBJ1-3	NA	CASRQSSGNTIYF	TGTGCCAGCAGACAGAGCTCTGGAAACACCATATATTTT
TRBV7-7	once	TRBJ2-5	NA	CASSWGFGPGEETQYF	TGTGCCAGCAGCTGGGGGTTTGGCCCGGGGGAAGAGACCCAGTACTTC
TRBV7-2	NA	TRBJ2-5	TRBD1	CASSFRTGGGETQYF	TGTGCCAGCAGCTTCCGGACAGGGGGCGGGGAGACCCAGTACTTC
TRBV5-6	NA	TRBJ1-6	TRBD1	CASSLGDRRDSPLHF	TGTGCCAGCAGCTTGGGGGACAGGAGAGATTCACCCCTCCACTTT
TRBV10-3	NA	TRBJ1-1	TRBD1	CAIGQGALEAFF	TGTGCCATCGGACAGGGCGCCCTTGAAGCTTTCTTT
TRBV11-2	NA	TRBJ2-7	NA	CASSPLGLPEQYF	TGTGCCAGCAGCCCCCTGGGCCTGCCCGAGCAGTACTTC
TRBV7-9	NA	TRBJ2-1	TRBD2	CASSSTSGSYNEQFF	TGTGCCAGCAGTTCCACTAGCGGCTCCTACAATGAGCAGTTCTTC
TRBV5-4	once	TRBJ2-2	TRBD2	CASSPGLAGAGGELFF	TGTGCCAGCAGCCCGGGACTAGCGGGAGCCGGCGGGGAGCTGTTTTTT
TRBV24-1	once	TRBJ1-3	TRBD1	CATGGRTGETGGNTIYF	TGTGCCACTGGAGGAAGGACAGGTGAAACGGGAGGAAACACCATATATTTT
TRBV19	NA	TRBJ1-1	NA	CASSIVVIDRPLDTEAFF	TGTGCCAGTAGTATAGTAGTTATTGACAGACCTTTGGACACTGAAGCTTTCTTT
TRBV19	NA	TRBJ2-2	TRBD2	CASKWGGGDTGELFF	TGTGCCAGTAAATGGGGCGGGGGAGACACCGGGGAGCTGTTTTTT
TRBV14	NA	TRBJ2-5	TRBD2	CASSTLAGGTDPETQYF	TGTGCCAGCAGTACCCTAGCGGGAGGGACAGACCCAGAGACCCAGTACTTC
TRBV10-3	NA	TRBJ1-1	TRBD1	CAISAVVQGGTEAFF	TGTGCCATCAGTGCAGTGGTTCAGGGGGGAACTGAAGCTTTCTTT
TRBV25-1	NA	TRBJ2-2	TRBD1	CASSVAGTGNTGELFF	TGTGCCAGCAGTGTGGCCGGGACAGGGAACACCGGGGAGCTGTTTTTT
TRBV7-9	NA	TRBJ2-5	TRBD2	CASSLVGLAGGTQYF	TGTGCCAGCAGCTTAGTAGGCCTAGCGGGTGGGACCCAGTACTTC
TRBV7-8	NA	TRBJ1-1	TRBD1	CASSRQGRTEAFF	TGTGCCAGCAGCCGACAGGGGCGGACTGAAGCTTTCTTT
TRBV2	NA	TRBJ2-5	TRBD1	CASRRDRGETQYF	TGTGCCAGCAGGAGGGACAGGGGCGAGACCCAGTACTTC
TRBV4-1	NA	TRBJ1-2	TRBD1	CASSQGTERNYGYTF	TGCGCCAGCAGCCAGGGGACAGAGCGAAACTATGGCTACACCTTC
TRBV4-3	NA	TRBJ2-5	NA	CASSQGQREETQYF	TGCGCCAGCAGCCAAGGACAGCGGGAAGAGACCCAGTACTTC
TRBV29-1	NA	TRBJ1-2	TRBD1	CSVEGTGTGDYGYTF	TGCAGCGTTGAGGGGACAGGGACCGGTGACTATGGCTACACCTTC
TRBV6-6	few	TRBJ1-1	NA	CASSQPARRGVNTEAFF	TGTGCCAGCAGTCAACCGGCTAGGCGGGGGGTGAACACTGAAGCTTTCTTT
TRBV7-2	NA	TRBJ1-5	NA	CASSFDSHQPQHF	TGTGCCAGCAGCTTCGACAGTCATCAGCCCCAGCATTTT
TRBV5-6	few	TRBJ1-4	NA	CASSLVRTAATNEKLFF	TGTGCCAGCAGCTTGGTTCGGACTGCTGCAACTAATGAAAAACTGTTTTTT
TRBV6-5	NA	TRBJ2-5	TRBD1	CASIRDRGRETQYF	TGTGCCAGCATCCGGGACAGGGGGCGAGAGACCCAGTACTTC
TRBV5-1	NA	TRBJ1-2	NA	CASSTSELYGYTF	TGCGCCAGCAGCACTTCCGAACTATATGGCTACACCTTC
TRBV6-1	NA	TRBJ1-1	NA	CASSDSARRPEAFF	TGTGCCAGCAGTGACAGCGCCCGGCGACCTGAAGCTTTCTTT
TRBV3-1/TRBV3-2	NA	TRBJ2-7	NA	CASRLAWDSYEQYF	TGTGCCAGCAGACTAGCATGGGACTCCTACGAGCAGTACTTC
TRBV4-1	NA	TRBJ1-5	NA	CASSQVYGNQPQHF	TGCGCCAGCAGCCAAGTCTACGGCAATCAGCCCCAGCATTTT
TRBV6-5	NA	TRBJ2-5	TRBD2	CASSYSGGGIQETQYF	TGTGCCAGCAGTTACTCGGGCGGGGGGATCCAAGAGACCCAGTACTTC
TRBV19	once	TRBJ1-1	NA	CASSIGGNTEAFF	TGTGCCAGTAGTATAGGAGGGAACACTGAAGCTTTCTTT
TRBV9	once	TRBJ2-1	NA	CASSAATRATSYNEQFF	TGTGCCAGCAGCGCCGCCACGCGGGCCACCTCCTACAATGAGCAGTTCTTC
TRBV6-5	few	TRBJ1-1	NA	CASRSRGVRITEAFF	TGTGCCAGCAGATCACGGGGAGTACGTATCACTGAAGCTTTCTTT
TRBV7-3	NA	TRBJ2-1	NA	CASSPGGAGLTNEQFF	TGTGCCAGCAGCCCCGGCGGGGCAGGTCTAACCAATGAGCAGTTCTTC
TRBV23-1	NA	TRBJ1-2	NA	CASTALGTDVNGYTF	TGCGCCAGCACCGCATTGGGGACTGATGTCAATGGCTACACCTTC
TRBV15	NA	TRBJ1-4	NA	CATSTGQVREKLFF	TGTGCCACCAGCACCGGACAAGTTCGTGAAAAACTGTTTTTT
TRBV11-2	NA	TRBJ2-7	NA	CASSSPDWYYEQYF	TGTGCCAGCAGCTCGCCGGACTGGTACTACGAGCAGTACTTC
TRBV19	NA	TRBJ1-3	NA	CASSTGLSRDTIYF	TGTGCCAGTAGTACTGGACTTTCTCGAGACACCATATATTTT
TRBV6-2/TRBV6-3	NA	TRBJ2-2	NA	CASSSPGWLNTGELFF	TGTGCCAGCAGTTCCCCCGGGTGGCTGAACACCGGGGAGCTGTTTTTT
TRBV27	NA	TRBJ1-4	NA	CASSLGWRTAYEKLFF	TGTGCCAGCAGTTTGGGGTGGAGGACAGCCTATGAAAAACTGTTTTTT
TRBV19	NA	TRBJ2-4	NA	CASSRDKDSKNIQYF	TGTGCCAGTAGTAGGGACAAAGACAGTAAAAACATTCAGTACTTC
TRBV9	NA	TRBJ2-1	TRBD1	CASSGNRDRAYNEQFF	TGTGCCAGCAGCGGAAACCGGGACAGGGCCTACAATGAGCAGTTCTTC